A single sample gave rise to the 18 T cell receptor beta chains below, sequenced in a study of blood T cell repertoires in COVID-19. Measured with immunoSEQ multiplex PCR; TCRdb has only the in-frame clones, and not every one. The sample has a few hundred thousand clones; less than 90% are singletons. The sample consisted of PBMCs or T cells enriched from blood (not recorded which). All receptors derive from a woman under 40 who had recovered from COVID-19.

The rearrangement uses TRBV10-3 and TRBJ1-6; tentatively, D is TRBD1 (5 bases). The CDR3 loop spans 14 amino acids. The germline gives CDR1 ENHRY, CDR2 SYGVKD. Trimming left V 7 bases short and J 6 bases short, with 13 bases between. The DNA of the CDR3 is TGTGCCATCAACGAGGACACCGTTAATTCACCCCTCCACTTT. Translation: CAINEDTVNSPLHF.

The V gene is TRBV4-1, the J gene TRBJ2-5; 8 bases agree with TRBD2. Germline CDR1 reads MGHRA; CDR2 reads YSYEKL. The trim removed 4 bases at V and 4 bases at J, leaving 5 bases unmatched. This CDR3 region has 14 residues. This chain's CDR3 is CASSPLGLGETQYF. The CDR3 coding sequence is TGCGCCAGCAGCCCCTTGGGACTAGGAGAGACCCAGTACTTC.

The chain combines TRBV6-1 with TRBJ1-1; a weak D match, TRBD1 (6 bases). Per germline, CDR1 MNHNS and CDR2 SASEGT. The CDR3 has 15 residues. Trimming shortened V by 3 bases and J by 3 bases, and 14 bases separated the two germline ends. The CDR3 DNA reads as TGTGCCAGCAGTGAGGGGGCAGGTTCGTACACTGAAGCTTTCTTT. It codes for CASSEGAGSYTEAFF.

This chain uses TRBV5-6 with TRBJ2-2; D is possibly TRBD1 (6 bases). The CDR3 loop spans 13 amino acids. V lost 4 bases and J lost 6, with 10 bases in between. Germline V CDR1 and CDR2: SGHDT, YYEEEE. The CDR3 bases are TGTGCCAGCAGCCCAACAGGGCCCGGGGAGCTGTTTTTT. Translating gives CASSPTGPGELFF.

The chain recombines TRBV24-1 with TRBJ1-5; D is possibly TRBD1 (6 bases). The CDR3 runs 15 residues. V shed 3 bases and J shed 3 bases, with 11 bases lying between them. The germline V gene has CDR1 KGHDR and CDR2 SFDVKD. CDR3 nucleotides: TGTGCCACCAGTGATGGTCAGGGGTCCAATCAGCCCCAGCATTTT. Translated: CATSDGQGSNQPQHF.

The V and J genes are TRBV19 and TRBJ1-1; D remains unclear. V shed 7 bases and J shed 1 base, with 10 bases lying between them. The CDR3 has 13 amino acids. Germline CDR1 reads LNHDA; CDR2 reads SQIVND (reference sequence). The CDR3, as DNA: TGTGCCAGTAACTCGAAGTCGAACACTGAAGCTTTCTTT. Amino acids: CASNSKSNTEAFF.

This rearrangement joins TRBV29-1 to TRBJ2-1, with TRBD1 as a possible D gene (6 bases). This CDR3 comprises 14 residues. Trimming removed 4 bases at V and 6 bases at J, with 16 bases between. Germline lookup yields CDR1 SQVTM and CDR2 ANQGSEA. For the CDR3, the DNA is TGCAGCGTTGCAGGGACACCGCGAACCAATGAGCAGTTCTTC. Translation gives CSVAGTPRTNEQFF.

The V and J genes are TRBV3-1 (or the pseudogene TRBV3-2) and TRBJ2-2; D uncertain. The length of the CDR3 is 15 residues. The germline V and J ends were trimmed by 0 bases and 5 bases, with 10 bases remaining between them. Germline assignment: CDR1 LGHDT and CDR2 YNNKEL (reference sequence). The CDR3, as DNA: TGTGCCAGCAGCCAAGATATCGGTAAAACCGGGGAGCTGTTTTTT. Residues: CASSQDIGKTGELFF.

The chain is built from TRBV11-2 and TRBJ2-1; the match to TRBD1 covers 8 bases. Germline CDR1 reads SGHAT; CDR2 reads FQNNGV. J was trimmed by 5 bases and V by 1 base; bases with no gene match: 4. This CDR3 is 15 amino acids long. CDR3 sequence (DNA): TGTGCCAGCAGCTTAGGTGTGACAGGGGACAATGAGCAGTTCTTC. The encoded protein is CASSLGVTGDNEQFF.

The rearrangement joins TRBV6-5 to TRBJ2-5; 7 bases are a match to TRBD1. Germline V gives CDR1 MNHEY, CDR2 SVGAGI. The V segment lost 4 bases and the J segment 0 bases; nucleotides outside the gene matches: 5. The CDR3 covers 15 residues. The DNA of the CDR3 is TGTGCCAGCAGTTTACAACAGGGGTACCAAGAGACCCAGTACTTC. The encoded protein is CASSLQQGYQETQYF.

The chain recombines TRBV21-1 with TRBJ1-6; the DNA was not used to check the table's D call, TRBD1. TRBV21-1 is tagged as a pseudogene. The CDR3 contains 20 residues. CDR3 nucleotides: TGTGCCAGCACCTACTTACCGGGACAGGGGGCGGAGTGTTTAAATTCACCCCTCCACTTT. Protein product: CASTYLPGQGAECLNSPLHF.

V usage is TRBV4-3 and J usage is TRBJ2-3, with TRBD2 identical over 7 bases. Germline V gene lookup returns CDR1 LGHNA and CDR2 YSLEER. V trimming: 0 bases; J trimming: 0 bases; junction bases outside the gene matches: 6. This CDR3 has 17 amino acids. The CDR3: CASSQDRLAASTDTQYF. The CDR3 nucleotides are TGCGCCAGCAGCCAAGATCGCCTAGCGGCTAGCACAGATACGCAGTATTTT.

The genes are TRBV6-5 and TRBJ2-7; weak D call: TRBD2 (5 bases). The germline V gene encodes CDR1 MNHEY and CDR2 SVGAGI. V lost 9 bases and J 7 bases, leaving 13 bases between the germline ends. The CDR3 covers 11 residues. The CDR3 DNA follows: TGTGCCAGTAGGGCCTCGGGAGAGCAGTACTTC. It yields the protein CASRASGEQYF.

As DNA, the CDR3 is TGTGCCACCCTCCCCGGGACAAGCTCCTACGAGCAGTACTTC. Translating gives CATLPGTSSYEQYF. This chain uses TRBV28 with TRBJ2-7; tentative D call: TRBD1 (6 bases). The CDR3 is made up of 14 amino acids. Trimming removed 10 bases at V and 0 bases at J, with 16 bases between. Germline-derived CDR1 and CDR2 are MDHEN and SYDVKM.

This sequence joins TRBV7-9 and TRBJ2-4; 12 bases fit TRBD2. V was clipped by 0 bases and J by 0 bases; unmatched bases: 6. The CDR3 sequence is 19 residues long. Germline V CDR1 and CDR2: SEHNR, FQNEAQ (reference sequence). CDR3 protein: CASSLAASGGAGAKNIQYF. In DNA, the CDR3 is TGTGCCAGCAGCTTAGCGGCTAGCGGGGGGGCCGGAGCCAAAAACATTCAGTACTTC. The full variable domain, in which reference TRBV7-9 and TRBJ2-4 provide the parts outside the CDR3, is DTGVSQNPRHKITKRGQNVTFRCDPISEHNRLYWYRQTLGQGPEFLTYFQNEAQLEKSRLLSDRFSAERPKGSFSTLEIQRTEQGDSAMYLCASSLAASGGAGAKNIQYFGAGTRLSVL.

The chain carries TRBV27 and TRBJ2-7, with a weak D call TRBD2 (7 bases). With 8 bases removed from V and 4 bases from J, the gap between germline ends came to 18 bases. The germline V gene has CDR1 MNHEY and CDR2 SMNVEV (reference sequence). The CDR3 spans 14 residues. The CDR3 bases are TGTGCCAGCGCGGAGGGGGGGCCATGGTACGAGCAGTACTTC. Its translation: CASAEGGPWYEQYF.

In its sample, this clone was seen many times. V and J are TRBV2 and TRBJ1-1, with 8 positions matching TRBD1. The germline CDR1 and CDR2 sequences are SNHLY and FYNNEI. The CDR3 has 15 residues. The J segment lost 3 bases and the V segment lost 6 bases, leaving 9 bases of the junction unmatched. This chain's CDR3 is CASSLPRGRDTEAFF. The DNA for the CDR3 is TGTGCCAGCAGCCTCCCCAGGGGGCGCGACACTGAAGCTTTCTTT.

V usage is TRBV7-9 and J usage is TRBJ1-2; D might be TRBD1 (6 bases). The CDR3 length is 15 residues. Per germline, CDR1 SEHNR and CDR2 FQNEAQ (reference sequence). Trimming pared 3 bases from V and 2 bases from J, leaving 13 bases between. CDR3 sequence: CASSLAGAENYGYTF. In DNA, the CDR3 is TGTGCCAGCAGCTTGGCAGGGGCCGAAAACTATGGCTACACCTTC.